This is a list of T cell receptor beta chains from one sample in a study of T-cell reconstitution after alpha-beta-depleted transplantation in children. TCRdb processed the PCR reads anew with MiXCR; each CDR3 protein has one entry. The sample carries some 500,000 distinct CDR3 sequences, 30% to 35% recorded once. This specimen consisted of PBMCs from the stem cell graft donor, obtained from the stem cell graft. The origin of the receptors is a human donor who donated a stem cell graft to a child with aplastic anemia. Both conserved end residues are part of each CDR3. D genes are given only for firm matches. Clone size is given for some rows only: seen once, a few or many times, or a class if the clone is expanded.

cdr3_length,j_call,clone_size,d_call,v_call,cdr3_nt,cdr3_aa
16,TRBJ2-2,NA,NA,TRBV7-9,TGTGCCAGCAGCTTACTCCCGAATGTTAACACCGGGGAGCTGTTTTTT,CASSLLPNVNTGELFF
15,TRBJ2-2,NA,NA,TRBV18,TGTGCCAGCTCACCGCAAGGGAGGAACACCGGGGAGCTGTTTTTT,CASSPQGRNTGELFF
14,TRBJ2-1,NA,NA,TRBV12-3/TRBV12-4,TGTGCCAGCAGTCGTCCTAACTCCTACAATGAGCAGTTCTTC,CASSRPNSYNEQFF
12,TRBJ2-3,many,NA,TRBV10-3,TGTGCCATCAGTGAGGGCACAGATACGCAGTATTTT,CAISEGTDTQYF
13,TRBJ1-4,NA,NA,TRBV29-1,TGCAGCGCCGCAGGCCATCCCGATGAAAAACTGTTTTTT,CSAAGHPDEKLFF
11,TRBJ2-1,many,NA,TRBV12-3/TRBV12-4,TGTGCCAGCAGTTTGAGCGGAGAGCAGTTCTTC,CASSLSGEQFF
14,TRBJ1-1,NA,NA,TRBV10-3,TGTGCCATCAGGAGTCGGCAGGAGAACACTGAAGCTTTCTTT,CAIRSRQENTEAFF
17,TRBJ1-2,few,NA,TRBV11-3,TGTGCCAGCAGCTTAGGAGGGATGACCGGACCCCGCTATGGCTACACCTTC,CASSLGGMTGPRYGYTF
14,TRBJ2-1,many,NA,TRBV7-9,TGTGCCAGCAGCTTAGCGGGGTCCTACAATGAGCAGTTCTTC,CASSLAGSYNEQFF
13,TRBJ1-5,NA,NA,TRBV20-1,TGCAGTGCTAGATCGGCTTCCAGTCAGCCCCAGCATTTT,CSARSASSQPQHF
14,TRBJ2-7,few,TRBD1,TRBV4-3,TGCGCCAGCAGCCAGGACAGGGCGGAGCTCGAGCAGTACTTC,CASSQDRAELEQYF
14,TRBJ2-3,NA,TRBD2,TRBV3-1,TGTGCTACGCGTGCGGGAGGGAGCACAGATACGCAGTATTTT,CATRAGGSTDTQYF
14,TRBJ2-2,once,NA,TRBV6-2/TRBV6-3,TGTGCCAGCAGTTATTTCGGGAACACCGGGGAGCTGTTTTTT,CASSYFGNTGELFF
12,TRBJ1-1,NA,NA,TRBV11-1,TGTGCCAGCAGCTTGGTCTCCACTGAAGCTTTCTTT,CASSLVSTEAFF
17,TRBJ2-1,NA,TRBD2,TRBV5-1,TGCGCCAGCAGCTTTCTCGTTCTAGCGGGAGAGAGTGGTGAGCAGTTCTTC,CASSFLVLAGESGEQFF
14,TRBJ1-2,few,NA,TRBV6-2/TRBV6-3,TGTGCCAGCTGTTGGGCCAAAGTCCTTGGCGGCTACACCTTC,CASCWAKVLGGYTF
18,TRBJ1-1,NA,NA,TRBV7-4,TGTGCCAGCAGCTTAAAACAAGCCCGAAAGTTTATGAACACTGAAGCTTTCTTT,CASSLKQARKFMNTEAFF
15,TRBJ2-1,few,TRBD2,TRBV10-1,TGCGCCAGCAGTGATCGGACTAGCGGGAACAATGAGCAGTTCTTC,CASSDRTSGNNEQFF
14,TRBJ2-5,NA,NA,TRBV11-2,TGTGCCAGCAGCCATACTTCACCCCAAGAGACCCAGTACTTC,CASSHTSPQETQYF
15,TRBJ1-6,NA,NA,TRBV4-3,TGCGCCAGCAGCCCGTCGTGGGTAGACCATTCACCCCTCCACTTT,CASSPSWVDHSPLHF
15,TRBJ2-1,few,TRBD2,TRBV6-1,TGTGCCAGCAGGATGGGACTAGCGGAGTACAATGAGCAGTTCTTC,CASRMGLAEYNEQFF
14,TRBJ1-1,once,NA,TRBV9,TGTGCCAGCAGCGTAGGCACAGGAGGGACTGAAGCTTTCTTT,CASSVGTGGTEAFF
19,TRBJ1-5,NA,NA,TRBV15,TGTGCCACCAGCAGCCGGATACAGGGAGGGCGGAATAGCAATCAGCCCCAGCATTTT,CATSSRIQGGRNSNQPQHF
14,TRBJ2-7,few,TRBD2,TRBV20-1,TGCAGTGCTAGTCGAGCGGGAGCTGGGTACGAGCAGTACTTC,CSASRAGAGYEQYF